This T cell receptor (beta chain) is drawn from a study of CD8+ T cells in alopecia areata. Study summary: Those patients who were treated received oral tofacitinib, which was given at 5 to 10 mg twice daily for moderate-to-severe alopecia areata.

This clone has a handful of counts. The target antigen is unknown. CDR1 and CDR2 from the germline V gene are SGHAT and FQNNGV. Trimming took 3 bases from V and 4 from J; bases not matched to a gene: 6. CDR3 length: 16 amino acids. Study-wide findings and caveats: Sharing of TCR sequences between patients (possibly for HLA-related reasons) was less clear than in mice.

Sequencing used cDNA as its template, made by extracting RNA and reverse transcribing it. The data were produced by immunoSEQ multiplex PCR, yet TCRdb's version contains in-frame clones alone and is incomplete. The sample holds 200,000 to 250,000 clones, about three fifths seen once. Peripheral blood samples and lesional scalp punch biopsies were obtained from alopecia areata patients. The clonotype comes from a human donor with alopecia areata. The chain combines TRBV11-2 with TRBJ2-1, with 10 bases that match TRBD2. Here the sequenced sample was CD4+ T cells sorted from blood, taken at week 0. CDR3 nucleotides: TGTGCCAGCAGCTTTAGCGGGGGGACTCCGTACAATGAGCAGTTCTTC. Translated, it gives CASSFSGGTPYNEQFF.